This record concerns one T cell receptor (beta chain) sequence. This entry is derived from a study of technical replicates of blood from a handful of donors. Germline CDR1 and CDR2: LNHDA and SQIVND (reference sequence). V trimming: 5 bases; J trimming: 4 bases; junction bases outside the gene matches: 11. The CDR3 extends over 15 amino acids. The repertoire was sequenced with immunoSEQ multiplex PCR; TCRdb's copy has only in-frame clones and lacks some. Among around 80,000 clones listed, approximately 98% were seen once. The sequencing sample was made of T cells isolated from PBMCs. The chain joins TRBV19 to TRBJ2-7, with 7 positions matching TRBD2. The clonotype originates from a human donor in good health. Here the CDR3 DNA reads TGTGCCAGTAGTTGGGGCGGGAGCTCTAGGTACGAGCAGTACTTC. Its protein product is CASSWGGSSRYEQYF.